In its sample, the clone carrying this T cell receptor beta chain was seen once. This sample includes further DNA sequences coding for the same CDR3. Participants had their cohort set by participant-reported clinical history. The CDR3 length is 12 residues. Germline V lookup: CDR1 MDHEN, CDR2 SYDVKM. Trimming cost V 8 bases and J 6 bases, with 13 bases left between them. This entry is derived from a study of blood T cell repertoires in COVID-19. Study-level background: Sites in the United States, Italy and Spain provided acute and convalescent COVID-19 samples.

In the original analysis: Reference gene primer amplification gave estimated nucleated cell counts. Assay: immunoSEQ multiplex PCR; the TCRdb copy retains only in-frame clones and omits some. V, J and clone size derive from that table, while D and trimming were established from the DNA sequence. The data show 250,000 or so clones, approximately 90% seen once. The sample was PBMCs or T cells enriched from blood (not recorded which). The rearrangement links TRBV28 to TRBJ1-2, with no clear D. The sequence was obtained from a man aged 45 to 65 who had been exposed to COVID-19. CDR3 in amino acids: CASSLPGDGYTF. The CDR3 DNA sequence: TGTGCCAGCTCCCTCCCCGGGGATGGCTACACCTTC.